This entry lists 3 T cell receptor beta chains sequenced from one sample in a study of T cells in Graves' hyperthyroidism and ophthalmopathy. Amplification of TCR beta CDR3 regions was performed using RNA transcripts as template. Using the HTBI primer set, a first-round RT-PCR was run on the TCR CDR3. Each CDR3 protein gets one entry after TCRdb re-called the multiplex PCR reads with MiXCR. The sample carries about 400,000 distinct CDR3 sequences, approximately 15% recorded once. The specimen sequenced was blood. Receptors originate from a woman aged 25 to 39 with Graves' hyperthyroidism.

This clonotype was recorded many times. The chain combines TRBV6-1 with TRBJ1-2, with a tentative D call TRBD1 (6 bases). The V and J ends lost 11 bases and 3 bases respectively, with 19 bases between them. The germline CDR1 and CDR2 sequences are MNHNS and SASEGT. CDR3 length equals 14 residues. The chain's CDR3 is CAPELGAVDYGYTF. The CDR3 DNA is TGTGCCCCTGAATTGGGGGCGGTCGACTATGGCTACACCTTC.

V and J are TRBV4-1 and TRBJ2-1; 11 bases line up with TRBD2. The J segment lost 5 bases and the V segment lost 3 bases, leaving 6 bases of the junction unmatched. CDR1 is MGHRA and CDR2 is YSYEKL in the germline V gene. The CDR3 consists of 16 residues. This CDR3 is CASSHETSGKNNEQFF. The CDR3, as DNA: TGCGCCAGCAGCCATGAGACTAGCGGGAAGAACAATGAGCAGTTCTTC.

The V gene is TRBV6-5, the J gene TRBJ1-2; no clear D. The CDR3 length is 14 residues. Trimming removed 2 bases from V and 4 bases from J, with 11 bases in between. Germline-derived CDR1 and CDR2 are MNHEY and SVGAGI. This CDR3 is CASSYAQVAYGYTF. The CDR3 region has the DNA TGTGCCAGCAGTTACGCTCAGGTAGCCTATGGCTACACCTTC.